These 5 T cell receptor beta chains came from one sample sequenced in a study of cytomegalovirus exposure and HLA in healthy donors. PCR primers comprised 60 Vbeta and 13 Jbeta primers. The repertoire was sequenced with immunoSEQ multiplex PCR; TCRdb's copy has only in-frame clones and lacks some. The sample has over 150,000 clones; 70% to 80% are singletons. Sequencing was done on a sample of PBMCs. The source is a woman aged 40 to 55 in good health and CMV-seronegative.

The CDR3 reads CASSAPGGGGVRDIQYF. For the CDR3, the DNA is TGTGCCAGCAGTGCCCCCGGTGGGGGAGGGGTCAGAGACATTCAGTACTTC. The rearrangement joins TRBV2 to TRBJ2-4; the match to TRBD2 covers 7 bases. Per germline, CDR1 SNHLY and CDR2 FYNNEI. V lost 4 bases, J lost 8 bases, and 17 bases stayed unmatched. The CDR3 has 17 residues.

This rearrangement joins TRBV5-4 to TRBJ2-3; 10 bases align to TRBD1. With 5 bases clipped from V and 4 bases from J, the junction kept 4 bases outside the gene matches. CDR1 and CDR2 (germline): SGHNT, YYREEE (reference sequence). The CDR3 has 14 residues. This CDR3 is CASRSTGGADTQYF. Here the CDR3 DNA reads TGTGCCAGCAGATCGACAGGGGGCGCAGATACGCAGTATTTT.

The chain combines TRBV6-5 with TRBJ2-3, with 8 nucleotides matching TRBD2. The CDR3 has 15 residues. J gave up 7 bases and V 4 bases, and 10 bases lay outside the gene matches. Looked up from germline, CDR1 is MNHEY and CDR2 is SVGAGI. The CDR3, as DNA: TGTGCCAGCAGTTCAAGGGGACTAGAGGAAAATACGCAGTATTTT. As protein: CASSSRGLEENTQYF.

The rearrangement links TRBV2 to TRBJ2-4; D is possibly TRBD1 (5 bases). The CDR3 contains 15 residues. V lost 6 bases and J lost 5, with 17 bases in between. Germline-derived CDR1 and CDR2 are SNHLY and FYNNEI. CDR3 sequence: CASRGPRVVENIQYF. Written as DNA, the CDR3 is TGTGCCAGCAGGGGGCCCCGGGTGGTAGAAAACATTCAGTACTTC.

This clone showed up just a few times. The V call is TRBV28, the J call TRBJ1-4; D not certain. The CDR3 length is 15 residues. V gave up 5 bases and J gave up 8 bases, with 18 bases separating them. In germline, CDR1 is MDHEN, CDR2 SYDVKM. The CDR3 reads CASSPLGRAREKLFF. CDR3 DNA sequence: TGTGCCAGCAGTCCCCTGGGGAGGGCCCGCGAAAAACTGTTTTTT.